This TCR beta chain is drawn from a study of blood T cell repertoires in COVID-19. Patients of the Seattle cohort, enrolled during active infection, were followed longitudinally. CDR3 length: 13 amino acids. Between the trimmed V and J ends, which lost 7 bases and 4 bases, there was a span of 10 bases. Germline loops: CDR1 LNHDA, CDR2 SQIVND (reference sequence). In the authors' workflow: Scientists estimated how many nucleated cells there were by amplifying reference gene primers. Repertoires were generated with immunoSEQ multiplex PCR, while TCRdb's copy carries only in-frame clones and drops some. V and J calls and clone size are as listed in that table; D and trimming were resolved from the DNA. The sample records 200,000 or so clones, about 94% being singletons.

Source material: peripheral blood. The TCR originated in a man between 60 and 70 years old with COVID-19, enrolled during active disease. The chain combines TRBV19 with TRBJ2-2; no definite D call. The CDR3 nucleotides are TGTGCCAGTACGATCCAGATCACCGGGGAGCTGTTTTTT. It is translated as CASTIQITGELFF. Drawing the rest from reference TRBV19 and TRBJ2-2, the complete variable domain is DGGITQSPKYLFRKEGQNVTLSCEQNLNHDAMYWYRQDPGQGLRLIYYSQIVNDFQKGDIAEGYSVSREKKESFPLTVTSAQKNPTAFYLCASTIQITGELFFGEGSRLTVL.